Detailed here is one TCR beta chain. This sample was included in a study of spatial heterogeneity in lung cancer. Study background: Where available, sequencing covered follow-up PBMC samples, taken at a median of around 22 months after resection. On average, each unique TCR and UMI combination appeared more than ten times in raw reads.

The time point here: blood at routine non-recurrence follow-up after resection. Each CDR3 protein is one row after TCRdb ran MiXCR on the 5' RACE reads. Altogether about 27,000 distinct CDR3 sequences are present, about 5.2% being singletons, with the ten largest covering 24%. CDR3 length: 14 amino acids. V was clipped by 5 bases and J by 3 bases; unmatched bases: 7. Germline-derived CDR1 and CDR2 are SEHNR and FQNEAQ (reference sequence). The sample was PBMCs, taken at follow-up. The chain employs TRBV7-9 and TRBJ2-7, with TRBD2 matching 7 bases. The receptor comes from a female donor with early-stage non-small cell lung cancer. Written as DNA, the CDR3 is TGTGCCAGCAGCCCGGGGGGTTTTGGCTACGAGCAGTACTTC. It codes for CASSPGGFGYEQYF.